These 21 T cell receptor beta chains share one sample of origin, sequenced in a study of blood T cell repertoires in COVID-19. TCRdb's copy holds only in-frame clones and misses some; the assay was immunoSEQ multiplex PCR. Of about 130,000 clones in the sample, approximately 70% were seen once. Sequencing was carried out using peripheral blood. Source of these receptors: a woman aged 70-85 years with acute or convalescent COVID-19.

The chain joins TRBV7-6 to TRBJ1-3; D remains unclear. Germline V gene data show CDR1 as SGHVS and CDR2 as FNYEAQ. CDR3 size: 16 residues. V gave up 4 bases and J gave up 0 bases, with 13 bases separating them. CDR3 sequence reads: CASSSLPADSGNTIYF. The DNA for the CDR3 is TGTGCCAGCAGCTCCCTCCCCGCAGACTCTGGAAACACCATATATTTT.

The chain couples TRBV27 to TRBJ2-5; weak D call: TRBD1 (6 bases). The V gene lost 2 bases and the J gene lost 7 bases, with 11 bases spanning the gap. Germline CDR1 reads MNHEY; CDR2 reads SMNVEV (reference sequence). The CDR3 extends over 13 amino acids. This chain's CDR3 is CASSLRAGVTQYF. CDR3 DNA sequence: TGTGCCAGCAGTTTAAGGGCAGGGGTGACCCAGTACTTC.

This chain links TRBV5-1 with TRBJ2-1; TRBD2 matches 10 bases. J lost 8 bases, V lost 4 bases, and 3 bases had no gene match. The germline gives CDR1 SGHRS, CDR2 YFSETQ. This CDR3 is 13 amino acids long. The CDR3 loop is CASSTAGGHEQFF. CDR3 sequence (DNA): TGCGCCAGCAGCACAGCGGGAGGGCATGAGCAGTTCTTC.

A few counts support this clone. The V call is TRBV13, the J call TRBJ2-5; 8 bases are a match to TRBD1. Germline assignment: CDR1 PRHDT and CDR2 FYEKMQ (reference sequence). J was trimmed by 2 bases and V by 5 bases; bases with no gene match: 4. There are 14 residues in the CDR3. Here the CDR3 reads CASSTGQGQETQYF. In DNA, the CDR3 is TGTGCCAGCAGCACAGGACAGGGTCAAGAGACCCAGTACTTC.

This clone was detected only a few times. Here the CDR3 DNA reads TGTGCCAGCAGGGGCCGGGGCGGGGATGGCTACACCTTC. It encodes CASRGRGGDGYTF. The rearrangement joins TRBV12-3 or TRBV12-4 to TRBJ1-2; tentatively, D is TRBD1 (5 bases). Trimming removed 6 bases at V and 6 bases at J, with 14 bases between. The CDR3 is 13 amino acids.

CDR3 sequence reads: CASSLTRRLSGNTIYF. In nucleotides, the CDR3 is TGTGCCAGCAGCCTTACGAGGAGACTCTCTGGAAACACCATATATTTT. The gene calls are TRBV7-9 and TRBJ1-3; D gene uncertain. The CDR3 is 16 amino acids. Trimming shortened V by 5 bases and J by 0 bases, and 14 bases separated the two germline ends. Germline lookup yields CDR1 SEHNR and CDR2 FQNEAQ (reference sequence).

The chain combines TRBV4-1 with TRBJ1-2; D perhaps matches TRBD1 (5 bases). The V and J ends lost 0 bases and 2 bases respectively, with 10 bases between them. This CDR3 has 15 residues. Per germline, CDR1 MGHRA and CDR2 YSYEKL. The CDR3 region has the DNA TGCGCCAGCAGCCAAGATCTTGGGGGGAACTATGGCTACACCTTC. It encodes CASSQDLGGNYGYTF.

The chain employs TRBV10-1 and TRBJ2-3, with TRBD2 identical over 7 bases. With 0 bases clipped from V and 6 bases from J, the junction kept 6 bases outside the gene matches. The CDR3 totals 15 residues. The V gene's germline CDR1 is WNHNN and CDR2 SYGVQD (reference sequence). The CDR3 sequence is CASSESMRGGDTQYF. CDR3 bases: TGCGCCAGCAGTGAGTCGATGCGGGGAGGGGATACGCAGTATTTT.

As DNA, the CDR3 is TGCGCCAGCAGCTTGGGACAGGGAACTCGTGAAAAACTGTTTTTT. Translation: CASSLGQGTREKLFF. The chain uses TRBV5-1 and TRBJ1-4; TRBD1 matches 7 bases. The CDR3 totals 15 residues. CDR1 is SGHRS, CDR2 YFSETQ, per germline. Losses at the gene ends were 0 bases for V and 7 bases for J; bases not matched to a gene: 6. Full variable domain (rest looked up from reference TRBV5-1 and TRBJ1-4): KAGVTQTPRYLIKTRGQQVTLSCSPISGHRSVSWYQQTPGQGLQFLFEYFSETQRNKGNFPGRFSGRQFSNSRSEMNVSTLELGDSALYLCASSLGQGTREKLFFGSGTQLSVL.

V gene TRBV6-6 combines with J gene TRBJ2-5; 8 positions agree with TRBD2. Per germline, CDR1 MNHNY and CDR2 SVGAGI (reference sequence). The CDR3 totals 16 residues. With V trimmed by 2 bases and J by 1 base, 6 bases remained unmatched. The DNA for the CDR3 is TGTGCCAGCAGTTACCCTCGACTAGCGAGCCAAGAGACCCAGTACTTC. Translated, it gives CASSYPRLASQETQYF.

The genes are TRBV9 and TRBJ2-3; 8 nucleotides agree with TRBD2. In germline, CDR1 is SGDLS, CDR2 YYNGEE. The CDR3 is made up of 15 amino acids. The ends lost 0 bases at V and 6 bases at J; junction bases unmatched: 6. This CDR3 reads CASSVETGGADTQYF. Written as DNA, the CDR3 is TGTGCCAGCAGCGTAGAGACCGGGGGGGCTGATACGCAGTATTTT.

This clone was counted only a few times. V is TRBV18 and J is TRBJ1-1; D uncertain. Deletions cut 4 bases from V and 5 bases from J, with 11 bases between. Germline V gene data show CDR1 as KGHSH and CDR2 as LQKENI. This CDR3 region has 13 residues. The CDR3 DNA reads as TGTGCCAGCTCACTAAGACGGGAAACTGAAGCTTTCTTT. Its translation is CASSLRRETEAFF.

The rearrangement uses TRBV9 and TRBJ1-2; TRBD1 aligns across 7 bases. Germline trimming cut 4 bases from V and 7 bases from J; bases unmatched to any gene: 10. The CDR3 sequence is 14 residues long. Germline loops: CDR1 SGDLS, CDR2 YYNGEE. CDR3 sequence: CASSFNDRVGGYTF. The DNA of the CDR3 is TGTGCCAGCAGCTTTAACGACAGGGTTGGTGGCTACACCTTC.

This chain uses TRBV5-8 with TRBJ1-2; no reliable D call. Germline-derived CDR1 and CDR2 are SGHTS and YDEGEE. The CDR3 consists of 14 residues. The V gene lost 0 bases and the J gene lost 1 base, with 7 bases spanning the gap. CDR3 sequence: CASSLGGINYGYTF. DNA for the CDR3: TGTGCCAGCAGCTTGGGAGGGATTAACTATGGCTACACCTTC.

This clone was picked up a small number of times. This CDR3 reads CASSPTGGAWRTEAFF. The DNA of the CDR3 is TGTGCCAGCAGCCCGACAGGGGGCGCTTGGAGAACTGAAGCTTTCTTT. The chain employs TRBV7-6 and TRBJ1-1; 10 bases agree with TRBD1. Germline values: CDR1 SGHVS, CDR2 FNYEAQ. With V trimmed by 5 bases and J by 5 bases, 11 bases remained unmatched. This CDR3 has 16 amino acids. Variable domain in full (rest from reference TRBV7-6 and TRBJ1-1): GAGVSQSPRYKVTKRGQDVALRCDPISGHVSLYWYRQALGQGPEFLTYFNYEAQQDKSGLPNDRFSAERPEGSISTLTIQRTEQRDSAMYRCASSPTGGAWRTEAFFGQGTRLTVV.

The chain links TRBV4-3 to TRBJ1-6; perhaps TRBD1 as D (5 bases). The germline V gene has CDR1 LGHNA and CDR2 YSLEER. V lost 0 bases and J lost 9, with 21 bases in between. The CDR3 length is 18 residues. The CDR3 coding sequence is TGCGCCAGCAGCCAAGATTTATCCGGGCAGGGAAGTAGTTCACCCCTCCACTTT. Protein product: CASSQDLSGQGSSSPLHF.

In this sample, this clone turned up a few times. CDR3 amino acids: CATGRLAGARGTDTQYF. The CDR3 DNA is TGTGCCACTGGGCGACTAGCGGGAGCTAGGGGGACAGATACGCAGTATTTT. The rearrangement links TRBV19 to TRBJ2-3, with TRBD2 identical over 12 bases. Looked up from germline, CDR1 is LNHDA and CDR2 is SQIVND (reference sequence). CDR3 length: 17 residues. The ends lost 10 bases at V and 3 bases at J; junction bases unmatched: 14.

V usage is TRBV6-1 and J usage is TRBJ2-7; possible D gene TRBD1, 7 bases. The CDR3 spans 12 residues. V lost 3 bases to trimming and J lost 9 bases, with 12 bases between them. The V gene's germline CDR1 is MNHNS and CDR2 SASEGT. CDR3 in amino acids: CASSDQGGGQYF. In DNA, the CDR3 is TGTGCCAGCAGTGACCAGGGGGGCGGGCAGTACTTC.

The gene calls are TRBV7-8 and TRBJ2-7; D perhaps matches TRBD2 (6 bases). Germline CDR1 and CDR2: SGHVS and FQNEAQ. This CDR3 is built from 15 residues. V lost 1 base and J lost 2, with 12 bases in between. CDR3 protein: CASSLDYGRTYEQYF. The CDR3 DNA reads TGTGCCAGCAGCTTAGACTACGGGAGAACCTACGAGCAGTACTTC.

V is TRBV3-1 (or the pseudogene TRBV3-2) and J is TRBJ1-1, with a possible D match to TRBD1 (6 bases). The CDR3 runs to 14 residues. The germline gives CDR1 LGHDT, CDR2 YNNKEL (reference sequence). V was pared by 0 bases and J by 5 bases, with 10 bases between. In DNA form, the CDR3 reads TGTGCCAGCAGCCAAGAAGGGGGGGTAACTGAAGCTTTCTTT. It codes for CASSQEGGVTEAFF.

The DNA for the CDR3 is TGTGCCAGCAGTCCAGGGGGCAGCTACGAGCAGTACTTC. Protein sequence: CASSPGGSYEQYF. This chain joins TRBV28 and TRBJ2-7; 8 nucleotides align to TRBD1. CDR1 is MDHEN, CDR2 SYDVKM, per germline. The CDR3 contains 13 residues. V trimming: 5 bases; J trimming: 3 bases; junction bases outside the gene matches: 3.